The rows below give T cell receptor beta chains drawn from one sample of a study of blood T cells in healthy people across ages. TCRdb redid the calling of the 5' RACE reads with MiXCR, one entry per CDR3 protein. This sample has about 780,000 distinct CDR3 sequences, with around 25% found just once. These data also formed part of another study, on T cells of mothers and their children.

Sequencing used blood. The receptors were gathered from a boy aged 10-17 years in good health. Each CDR3 is given without its conserved first and last residue. Each record gives: D gene, V gene, clone size, J gene, CDR3 protein. D genes are given only for firm matches. For some rows the clone size is stated as once, few or many, or as a class when expanded; others skip it.

TRBD1,TRBV4-2,-,TRBJ2-5,ASSQQQGEETQY
-,TRBV20-1,few,TRBJ2-4,SAPRRGGNPLAKNIQY
TRBD2,TRBV12-3/TRBV12-4,few,TRBJ2-3,ASSSRGLAGVLTDTQY
-,TRBV6-6,-,TRBJ2-6,ASSYRLGGANVLT
-,TRBV5-1,-,TRBJ2-4,ASSPLVHRNIQY
-,TRBV27,-,TRBJ1-1,ASSLNLQDTEAF
TRBD1,TRBV29-1,few,TRBJ1-1,SVPRTGDSGAF
TRBD1,TRBV7-3,-,TRBJ2-5,ASSLTGTGGRRGDQETQY
-,TRBV3-1,many,TRBJ2-1,ASSPHTGTPYNEQF
-,TRBV29-1,-,TRBJ1-2,STTRAGTNYGYT
-,TRBV7-8,-,TRBJ1-5,ASSSRTGSNQPQH
TRBD2,TRBV27,-,TRBJ2-3,ASSFGGWTDTQY
-,TRBV20-1,-,TRBJ1-2,SARVTGDNYGYT
TRBD2,TRBV7-2,few,TRBJ2-5,ASSPSLARGETQY
-,TRBV6-4,few,TRBJ2-4,ASSDRSMLAKNIQY
TRBD1,TRBV20-1,-,TRBJ1-3,SAVRQGVSDGTIY
TRBD1,TRBV20-1,-,TRBJ1-2,SARDGTGWGYT
-,TRBV28,-,-,ASSPLSRTFYEQY
-,TRBV4-1,-,TRBJ2-3,ASSQELRSRLTDTQY
-,TRBV20-1,few,TRBJ2-7,SATDNGPMQQY
TRBD1,TRBV20-1,-,-,SASRDRAHEQY
-,TRBV7-2,-,TRBJ1-2,ACKAGPNYGYT
-,TRBV15,-,TRBJ2-6,ATSRDRTSSGANVLT
-,TRBV10-3,once,TRBJ1-3,ATLTPGNTIY
-,TRBV20-1,-,TRBJ2-5,SARDLGL
-,TRBV9,-,TRBJ1-4,ASSVEIGGDYEKLF
TRBD2,TRBV5-1,-,TRBJ2-5,ASSSPGLVGETQY
-,TRBV12-3/TRBV12-4,-,TRBJ2-3,ATPDTYTDTQY
-,TRBV9,-,TRBJ2-3,ASSADSFSDTQY
-,TRBV6-5,-,TRBJ2-5,ASSYADKLGGETQY
-,TRBV4-1,few,TRBJ1-1,ASSRSDWGEPEAF
-,TRBV10-3,many,TRBJ1-1,AISDSNTEAF
TRBD2,TRBV12-5,-,TRBJ2-3,ASAKSGLAADTQY
TRBD1,TRBV3-1,-,TRBJ1-2,ASSQGQGARGYT
-,TRBV5-1,few,TRBJ2-3,ASSLVGGRPGTDTQY
-,TRBV11-2,-,TRBJ2-7,ASSLVSGYTYEQY
-,TRBV12-3/TRBV12-4,many,TRBJ1-1,ASSLGGAEAF
TRBD2,TRBV20-1,-,TRBJ2-5,SAPTTSGQETQY
TRBD1,TRBV5-1,-,TRBJ2-1,ASSTGGTSYNEQF
TRBD2,TRBV20-1,-,TRBJ2-1,SARGAGGAYNEQF
-,TRBV27,-,TRBJ2-2,ASSFKGTGELF
-,TRBV12-3/TRBV12-4,-,TRBJ2-2,AITRVNTGELF
-,TRBV29-1,-,TRBJ2-5,SALIQQETQY